The TCR beta chain under discussion was sequenced for a study of vaccination effects on CD4 cells after COVID-19. Germline assignment: CDR1 ENHRY and CDR2 SYGVKD. The CDR3 runs 14 residues. V gave up 4 bases and J gave up 5 bases; unmatched junction bases: 7. Some clones are missing from TCRdb's copy, which holds only in-frame ones; the method was immunoSEQ multiplex PCR. The sample records 20,000 to 30,000 clones, 76% being singletons. Expansion of antigen-specific CD4+ T cells with viral peptide pools was carried out by the ViraFEST assay before sequencing. Upon completion of roughly ten days in culture, CD4+ T cells were isolated. Nucleocapsid antibodies were negative in the vaccine recipients, who had never had SARS-CoV-2 infection. Worth noting for this clone: The antigen is not known.

The sample here was CD4+ T cells from PBMCs cultured with HCoV-NL63 spike peptides, taken before COVID-19 vaccination. This chain joins TRBV10-3 and TRBJ1-1; 7 bases line up with TRBD1. The sequence was collected from a human donor who received a COVID-19 vaccine. CDR3 in amino acids: CAISVERGRTEAFF. The CDR3 DNA sequence: TGTGCCATCAGTGTGGAAAGGGGGCGAACTGAAGCTTTCTTT.